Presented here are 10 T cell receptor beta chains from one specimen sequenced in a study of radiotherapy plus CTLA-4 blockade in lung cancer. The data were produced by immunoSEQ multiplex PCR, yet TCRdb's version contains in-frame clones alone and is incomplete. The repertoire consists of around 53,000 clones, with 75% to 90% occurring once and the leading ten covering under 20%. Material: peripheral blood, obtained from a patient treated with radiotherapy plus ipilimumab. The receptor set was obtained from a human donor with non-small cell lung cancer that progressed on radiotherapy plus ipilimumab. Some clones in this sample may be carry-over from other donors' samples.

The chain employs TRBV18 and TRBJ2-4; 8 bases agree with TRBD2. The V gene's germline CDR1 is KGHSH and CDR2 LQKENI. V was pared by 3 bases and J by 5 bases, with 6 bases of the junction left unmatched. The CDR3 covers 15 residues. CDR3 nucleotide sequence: TGTGCCAGCTCACCTACCGGGACTAGTCAAAACATTCAGTACTTC. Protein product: CASSPTGTSQNIQYF.

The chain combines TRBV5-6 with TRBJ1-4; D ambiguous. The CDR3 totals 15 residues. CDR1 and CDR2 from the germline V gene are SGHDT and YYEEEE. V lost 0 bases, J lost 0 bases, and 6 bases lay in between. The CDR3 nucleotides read TGTGCCAGCAGCTTGGGACTTTCAACTAATGAAAAACTGTTTTTT. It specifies CASSLGLSTNEKLFF.

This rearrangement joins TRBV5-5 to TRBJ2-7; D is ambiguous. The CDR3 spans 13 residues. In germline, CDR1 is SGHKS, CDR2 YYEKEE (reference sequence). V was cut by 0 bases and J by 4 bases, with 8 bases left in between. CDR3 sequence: CASSLVTEYEQYF. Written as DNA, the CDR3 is TGTGCCAGCAGCTTGGTAACAGAATACGAGCAGTACTTC.

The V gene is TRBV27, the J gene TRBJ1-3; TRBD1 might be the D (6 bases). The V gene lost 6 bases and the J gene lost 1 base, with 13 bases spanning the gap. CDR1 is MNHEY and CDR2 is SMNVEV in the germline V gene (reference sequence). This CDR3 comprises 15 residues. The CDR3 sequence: CASRLTGSSGNTIYF. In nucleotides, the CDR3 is TGTGCCAGCAGACTGACAGGCTCTTCTGGAAACACCATATATTTT.

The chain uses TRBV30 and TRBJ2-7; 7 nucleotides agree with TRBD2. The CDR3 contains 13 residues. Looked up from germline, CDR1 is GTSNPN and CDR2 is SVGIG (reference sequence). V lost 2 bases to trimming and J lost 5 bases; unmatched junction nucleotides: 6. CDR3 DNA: TGTGCCTGGAGTATCCGGGGAGGGCACGAGCAGTACTTC. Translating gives CAWSIRGGHEQYF.

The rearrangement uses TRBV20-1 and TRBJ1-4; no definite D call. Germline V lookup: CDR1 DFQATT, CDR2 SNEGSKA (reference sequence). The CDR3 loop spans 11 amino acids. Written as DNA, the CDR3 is TGCGGAGGGAGCACTAATGAAAAACTGTTTTTT. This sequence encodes CGGSTNEKLFF.

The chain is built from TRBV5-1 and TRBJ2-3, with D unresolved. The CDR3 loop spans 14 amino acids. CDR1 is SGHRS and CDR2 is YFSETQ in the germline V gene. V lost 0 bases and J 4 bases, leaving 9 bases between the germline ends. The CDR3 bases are TGCGCCAGCAGCTTGGCCGGTTTCTCAGATACGCAGTATTTT. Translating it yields CASSLAGFSDTQYF.

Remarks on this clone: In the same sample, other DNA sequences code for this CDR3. In DNA form, the CDR3 reads TGCGCCAGCAGCCCGGACAGGGGAGGCGAGACCCAGTACTTC. Its protein product is CASSPDRGGETQYF. The genes are TRBV5-1 and TRBJ2-5, with 9 bases matching TRBD1. V lost 4 bases to trimming and J lost 5 bases; unmatched junction nucleotides: 6. The CDR3 is 14 residues long. Germline CDR1 is SGHRS and CDR2 is YFSETQ. Supplemented by reference TRBV5-1 and TRBJ2-5, the full variable domain reads KAGVTQTPRYLIKTRGQQVTLSCSPISGHRSVSWYQQTPGQGLQFLFEYFSETQRNKGNFPGRFSGRQFSNSRSEMNVSTLELGDSALYLCASSPDRGGETQYFGPGTRLLVL.

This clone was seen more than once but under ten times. The CDR3 DNA reads as TGCGCCAGTCGACAAGTGGGCTCCTACAATGAGCAGTTCTTC. Translation: CASRQVGSYNEQFF. V gene TRBV4-1 combines with J gene TRBJ2-1; D gene ambiguous. V was trimmed by 9 bases and J by 0 bases, leaving 12 bases between them. Germline-derived CDR1 and CDR2 are MGHRA and YSYEKL. The CDR3 consists of 14 residues.

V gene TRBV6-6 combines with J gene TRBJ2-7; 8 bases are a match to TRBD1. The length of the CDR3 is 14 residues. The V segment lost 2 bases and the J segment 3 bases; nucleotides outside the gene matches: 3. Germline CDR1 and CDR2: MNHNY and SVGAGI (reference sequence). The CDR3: CASSYLGQGYEQYF. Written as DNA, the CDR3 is TGTGCCAGCAGTTACCTTGGACAGGGCTACGAGCAGTACTTC.